This entry lists 14 T cell receptor beta chains sequenced from one sample in a study of cytomegalovirus exposure and HLA in healthy donors. Vbeta (60) and Jbeta (13) primers were used in the PCR. Only in-frame clones appear in the TCRdb table, and some are missing; sequencing was by immunoSEQ multiplex PCR. Among roughly 130,000 clones, 60% to 85% were seen once, and the ten largest hold 1% to 1.5%. Sample: PBMCs. Receptors originate from a male donor in good health and CMV-seropositive.

The chain links TRBV27 to TRBJ2-1, with 8 bases matching TRBD2. With V trimmed by 3 bases and J by 6 bases, 10 bases remained unmatched. The CDR3 is 16 amino acids. Germline-derived CDR1 and CDR2 are MNHEY and SMNVEV (reference sequence). CDR3 bases: TGTGCCAGCAGTTTTCTGACTAGCGTGGCTGGCAATGAGCAGTTCTTC. Protein product: CASSFLTSVAGNEQFF.

The chain employs TRBV15 and TRBJ2-1, with a possible D match to TRBD2 (6 bases). Trimming stripped 0 bases from V and 10 bases from J, with 19 bases between. Germline lookup yields CDR1 LNHNV and CDR2 YYDKDF (reference sequence). The CDR3 extends over 16 amino acids. The CDR3, as DNA: TGTGCCACCAGCAGAGATATCAAACCCGGAGGGAGGGAGCAGTTCTTC. Translating gives CATSRDIKPGGREQFF.

The rearrangement joins TRBV19 to TRBJ1-5; D is unresolved. Germline CDR1 LNHDA, CDR2 SQIVND (reference sequence). The V gene lost 1 base and the J gene lost 0 bases, with 13 bases spanning the gap. The CDR3 contains 17 residues. This CDR3 is CASSIVKTLDSNQPQHF. DNA of the CDR3: TGTGCCAGTAGTATAGTCAAGACACTAGATAGCAATCAGCCCCAGCATTTT.

This clone was seen more than once but under ten times. The J gene is TRBJ2-7, the V gene TRBV11-2; D is unclear. Deletions cut 3 bases from V and 2 bases from J, with 8 bases between. The CDR3 has 13 residues. Germline V gene sequence: CDR1 SGHAT, CDR2 FQNNGV. The CDR3 nucleotides read TGTGCCAGCAGCTTGTCCAGAACCTACGAGCAGTACTTC. Its protein product is CASSLSRTYEQYF.

This rearrangement joins TRBV6-1 to TRBJ2-7, with D tentatively TRBD1 (7 bases). This CDR3 is 19 amino acids long. The V gene lost 4 bases and the J gene lost 3 bases, with 28 bases spanning the gap. From germline, CDR1 is MNHNS and CDR2 SASEGT. The CDR3 region is CASSGRRGGGGLILYEQYF. CDR3 coding DNA: TGTGCCAGCAGTGGAAGACGAGGGGGCGGAGGACTAATACTCTACGAGCAGTACTTC.

V gene TRBV11-2 combines with J gene TRBJ2-7; weak D call: TRBD2 (6 bases). Germline assignment: CDR1 SGHAT and CDR2 FQNNGV. This CDR3 is built from 13 residues. V lost 5 bases and J 5 bases, leaving 13 bases between the germline ends. The CDR3: CASSPWGVDEQYF. For the CDR3, the DNA is TGTGCCAGCAGCCCTTGGGGGGTCGACGAGCAGTACTTC. The full variable domain, its missing parts supplied by reference TRBV11-2 and TRBJ2-7, is EAGVAQSPRYKIIEKRQSVAFWCNPISGHATLYWYQQILGQGPKLLIQFQNNGVVDDSQLPKDRFSAERLKGVDSTLKIQPAKLEDSAVYLCASSPWGVDEQYFGPGTRLTVT.

The chain joins TRBV11-2 to TRBJ2-1; a weak D match, TRBD2 (5 bases). Germline assignment: CDR1 SGHAT and CDR2 FQNNGV. V was shortened by 3 bases and J by 3 bases, with 15 bases between the two germline ends. This CDR3 is built from 16 residues. The CDR3 DNA reads TGTGCCAGCAGCTTCCCAACCAGCGGCTACTACAATGAGCAGTTCTTC. This sequence encodes CASSFPTSGYYNEQFF.

V and J are TRBV15 and TRBJ2-7, with D perhaps matching TRBD2 (5 bases). V lost 0 bases, J lost 2 bases, and 14 bases lay in between. Germline V gene sequence: CDR1 LNHNV, CDR2 YYDKDF (reference sequence). There are 16 residues in the CDR3. The CDR3 DNA follows: TGTGCCACCAGCAGAGATAGGCTAGCAAAGGCCTACGAGCAGTACTTC. It translates to CATSRDRLAKAYEQYF.

The chain employs TRBV10-3 and TRBJ1-5, with 10 positions matching TRBD1. The CDR3 is 14 amino acids. Unmatched junction bases numbered 3, after V lost 5 bases and J lost 5 bases. Germline CDR1 reads ENHRY; CDR2 reads SYGVKD. CDR3 coding DNA: TGTGCCATCAGTCCCGGACAGGGGGATCAGCCCCAGCATTTT. It is translated as CAISPGQGDQPQHF.

The V gene is TRBV25-1, the J gene TRBJ2-1, with TRBD2 identical over 9 bases. V shed 4 bases and J 1 base; nucleotides not matched to a gene: 5. Germline lookup yields CDR1 MGHDK and CDR2 SYGVNS. The CDR3 consists of 16 residues. The CDR3 loop is CASSARAGGSYNEQFF. CDR3 in DNA: TGTGCCAGCAGTGCGAGAGCGGGAGGTTCCTACAATGAGCAGTTCTTC.

The rearrangement joins TRBV28 to TRBJ1-5; D might be TRBD1 (5 bases). CDR1 MDHEN and CDR2 SYDVKM come from the germline V gene. The CDR3 runs 15 residues. The V end lost 9 bases, the J end lost 4 bases, and 19 bases lay between the germline ends. The CDR3 coding sequence is TGTGCCAGTTGCCTTACGACAGTGATGAATCAGCCCCAGCATTTT. It translates to CASCLTTVMNQPQHF.

The V and J genes are TRBV5-1 and TRBJ2-2; the D is unclear. The CDR3 has 16 residues. The V gene lost 0 bases and the J gene lost 1 base, with 10 bases spanning the gap. The germline CDR1 and CDR2 sequences are SGHRS and YFSETQ. The CDR3 bases are TGCGCCAGCAGCTTGGATGGAGATTGGAACACCGGGGAGCTGTTTTTT. Translated, it gives CASSLDGDWNTGELFF.

V gene TRBV10-3 combines with J gene TRBJ1-2; maybe TRBD1 (6 bases). V lost 6 bases, J lost 2 bases, and 22 bases lay in between. The CDR3 runs 17 residues. The germline V gene has CDR1 ENHRY and CDR2 SYGVKD. The CDR3 region is CAIRTYLGGAPNYGYTF. The CDR3, as DNA: TGTGCCATCAGGACCTACCTAGGGGGGGCCCCGAACTATGGCTACACCTTC.

The chain combines TRBV27 with TRBJ2-7; a possible D gene is TRBD2 (6 bases). The CDR3 spans 15 residues. Germline CDR1 and CDR2: MNHEY and SMNVEV (reference sequence). V lost 3 bases, J lost 6 bases, and 18 bases lay in between. CDR3 bases: TGTGCCAGCAGTTTCGGGGGTGTGGGGGGAGGCGAGCAGTACTTC. Translating it yields CASSFGGVGGGEQYF.